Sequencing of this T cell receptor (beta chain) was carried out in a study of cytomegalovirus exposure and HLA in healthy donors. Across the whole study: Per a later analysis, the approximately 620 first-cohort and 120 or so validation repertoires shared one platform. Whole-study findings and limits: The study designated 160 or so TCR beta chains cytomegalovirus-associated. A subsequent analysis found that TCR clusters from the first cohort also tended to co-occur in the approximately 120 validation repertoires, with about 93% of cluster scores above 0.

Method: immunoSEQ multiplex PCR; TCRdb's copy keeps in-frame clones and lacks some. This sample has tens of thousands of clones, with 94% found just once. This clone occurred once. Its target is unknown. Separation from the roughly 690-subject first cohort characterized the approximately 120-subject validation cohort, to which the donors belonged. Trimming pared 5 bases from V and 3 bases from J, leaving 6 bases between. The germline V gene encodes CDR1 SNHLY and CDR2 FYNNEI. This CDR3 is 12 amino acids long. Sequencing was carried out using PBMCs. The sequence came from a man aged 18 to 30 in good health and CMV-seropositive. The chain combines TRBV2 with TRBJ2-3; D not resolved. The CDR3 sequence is CASSTTTDTQYF. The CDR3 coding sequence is TGTGCCAGCAGTACTACGACAGATACGCAGTATTTT.